The 15 T cell receptor beta chains presented below share a single source sample, sequenced in a study of T cells in localized non-small cell lung cancer. TCRdb keeps only in-frame clones here, not all; method: immunoSEQ multiplex PCR. There are about 76,000 clones in the sample; roughly 84% occur only once, and approximately 1.2% lies in the top ten. Sample: peripheral blood, taken before any cancer treatment. All receptors come from a female donor over 55 with stage I lung adenocarcinoma.

V gene TRBV18 combines with J gene TRBJ1-2, with unresolved D. The CDR3 extends over 14 amino acids. V lost 4 bases to trimming and J lost 0 bases, with 9 bases between them. Germline CDR1 and CDR2: KGHSH and LQKENI. The CDR3 DNA reads TGTGCCAGCTCACTACGCACTCCTAACTATGGCTACACCTTC. The encoded protein is CASSLRTPNYGYTF.

V usage is TRBV18 and J usage is TRBJ2-1, with D perhaps matching TRBD1 (5 bases). CDR1 and CDR2 from the germline V gene are KGHSH and LQKENI. V was cut by 2 bases and J by 5 bases, with 19 bases left in between. This CDR3 contains 17 residues. The CDR3 region has the DNA TGTGCCAGCTCACCATATTTAGGGCAGGGTAGGCACAATGAGCAGTTCTTC. This sequence encodes CASSPYLGQGRHNEQFF.

J is TRBJ2-7 and V is TRBV6-5; possibly TRBD1 for D (5 bases). CDR1 and CDR2 (germline): MNHEY, SVGAGI. There are 12 residues in the CDR3. V dropped 2 bases and J dropped 9 bases, with 11 bases sitting between them. The DNA for the CDR3 is TGTGCCAGCAGTTACGACAGTGGTATGCAGTACTTC. As protein: CASSYDSGMQYF.

The rearrangement links TRBV6-1 to TRBJ1-6; D gene ambiguous. The CDR3 runs 14 residues. V dropped 4 bases and J dropped 1 base, with 5 bases sitting between them. Germline CDR1 reads MNHNS; CDR2 reads SASEGT. The CDR3 region has the DNA TGTGCCAGCAGTGCGACGTCCTATAATTCACCCCTCCACTTT. This translates into CASSATSYNSPLHF.

This sequence joins TRBV5-6 and TRBJ2-4, with D possibly TRBD1 on 6 matching bases. CDR3 size: 19 residues. V lost 4 bases to trimming and J lost 0 bases, with 23 bases between them. Germline loops: CDR1 SGHDT, CDR2 YYEEEE. For the CDR3, the DNA is TGTGCCAGCAGCCTTTCCCTGGGGGCCCCCGCCTTAGCCAAAAACATTCAGTACTTC. It specifies CASSLSLGAPALAKNIQYF.

The chain couples TRBV6-6 to TRBJ1-5; maybe TRBD1 (6 bases). V was trimmed by 8 bases and J by 0 bases, leaving 17 bases between them. Germline assignment: CDR1 MNHNY and CDR2 SVGAGI (reference sequence). The CDR3 is 16 amino acids. CDR3 bases: TGTGCCAGCCAGGACGAGGGGGACCCTAGCAATCAGCCCCAGCATTTT. Encoded protein: CASQDEGDPSNQPQHF.

The rearrangement uses TRBV5-6 and TRBJ2-5, with 10 bases matching TRBD2. The V segment lost 6 bases and the J segment 5 bases; nucleotides outside the gene matches: 10. Per the germline V gene, CDR1 is SGHDT and CDR2 is YYEEEE. This CDR3 is built from 15 residues. As DNA, the CDR3 is TGTGCCAGCACAGTTAGCGGGAGGCGGTGGGAGACCCAGTACTTC. Amino acids: CASTVSGRRWETQYF.

This chain uses TRBV7-8 with TRBJ2-7; 7 bases map to TRBD2. J was trimmed by 3 bases and V by 3 bases; bases with no gene match: 8. This CDR3 region has 15 residues. The germline CDR1 and CDR2 sequences are SGHVS and FQNEAQ. CDR3 DNA sequence: TGTGCCAGCAGCTTGCGAAGCGGGGTTGGCTACGAGCAGTACTTC. Its protein product is CASSLRSGVGYEQYF.

This rearrangement joins TRBV5-1 to TRBJ2-7, with TRBD2 identical over 8 bases. J was trimmed by 1 base and V by 4 bases; bases with no gene match: 10. This CDR3 contains 16 residues. CDR1 and CDR2 from the germline V gene are SGHRS and YFSETQ. The CDR3 spells CASSRTSGLSSYEQYF. The CDR3 DNA is TGCGCCAGCAGCCGTACTAGCGGACTTAGTTCCTACGAGCAGTACTTC. Full variable domain (outside the CDR3, taken from reference TRBV5-1 and TRBJ2-7): KAGVTQTPRYLIKTRGQQVTLSCSPISGHRSVSWYQQTPGQGLQFLFEYFSETQRNKGNFPGRFSGRQFSNSRSEMNVSTLELGDSALYLCASSRTSGLSSYEQYFGPGTRLTVT.

This rearrangement joins TRBV19 to TRBJ1-5; D ambiguous. Germline lookup yields CDR1 LNHDA and CDR2 SQIVND (reference sequence). This CDR3 contains 13 residues. Trimming took off 5 bases at V and 4 bases at J, with 9 bases between the two ends. The CDR3 DNA reads TGTGCCAGTAGTGGTGACATTAATCAGCCCCAGCATTTT. It yields the protein CASSGDINQPQHF.

This chain connects TRBV9 to TRBJ1-2, with D hard to call. The germline V gene has CDR1 SGDLS and CDR2 YYNGEE. V dropped 3 bases and J dropped 5 bases, with 14 bases sitting between them. This CDR3 contains 14 residues. The DNA of the CDR3 is TGTGCCAGCAGCGAAGGGTTGAGGGCTTATGGCTACACCTTC. It encodes CASSEGLRAYGYTF.

The chain recombines TRBV4-1 with TRBJ2-7, with D tentatively TRBD2 (6 bases). The CDR3 totals 15 residues. CDR1 and CDR2 from the germline V gene are MGHRA and YSYEKL. The V gene lost 0 bases and the J gene lost 2 bases, with 11 bases spanning the gap. For the CDR3, the DNA is TGCGCCAGCAGCCAAGATAGTTGGAGGGCCTACGAGCAGTACTTC. This encodes CASSQDSWRAYEQYF.

CDR3 bases: TGCGCCAGCAGCTTGGCCTCGGGGACCCAAGCTATCGAGCAGTACTTC. Protein product: CASSLASGTQAIEQYF. This sequence joins TRBV5-1 and TRBJ2-7, with D perhaps being TRBD1 or TRBD2 (5 bases each). This CDR3 comprises 16 residues. Trimming took off 0 bases at V and 6 bases at J, with 19 bases between the two ends. Germline V lookup: CDR1 SGHRS, CDR2 YFSETQ.

This clone was observed once. The chain recombines TRBV29-1 with TRBJ2-5; 11 bases align to TRBD2. In germline, CDR1 is SQVTM, CDR2 ANQGSEA. V gave up 1 base and J gave up 2 bases; unmatched junction bases: 3. CDR3 length: 15 residues. The CDR3 coding sequence is TGCAGCGTTGAAGGTACTAGCGGGGGACAAGAGACCCAGTACTTC. Amino acid sequence: CSVEGTSGGQETQYF.

The V call is TRBV7-8, the J call TRBJ2-7, with 10 bases identical to TRBD2. This CDR3 region has 15 residues. J lost 12 bases, V lost 1 base, and 12 bases had no gene match. CDR1 and CDR2 (germline): SGHVS, FQNEAQ. Written as DNA, the CDR3 is TGTGCCAGCAGCTTAGATTCTCTAGCGGGAGCGGACGGGTACTTC. Its translation: CASSLDSLAGADGYF.